The T cell receptor (beta chain) under discussion was sequenced for a study of T cells in localized non-small cell lung cancer. Study conclusions and caveats: Heterogeneity remains possible because sequencing was limited to only one tumor region. Uninvolved adjacent lung showed higher T cell clonality than tumor. The study detected a median around 57 of the top 100 tumor clones in adjacent lung. Patients showing higher blood T cell density tended to see longer overall survival.

A remark on this clone: What it binds is unknown.

Here immunoSEQ multiplex PCR was the method, and the copy in TCRdb shows in-frame clones only, minus some. The sample yields almost 3,000 clones, around 34% seen once. V lost 10 bases to trimming and J lost 8 bases, with 21 bases between them. CDR3 length equals 15 residues. Germline V lookup: CDR1 MNHGY, CDR2 SAAAGT. The sample was normal lung tissue next to the tumor, taken before any cancer treatment. V usage is TRBV6-8 and J usage is TRBJ1-6; D not certain. The origin of this receptor is a male donor older than 55 with stage I squamous cell lung carcinoma. The CDR3 nucleotides are TGTGCCACGTCGATGGTCGGGCCTGCCGATTCACCCCTCCACTTT. Translation gives CATSMVGPADSPLHF.